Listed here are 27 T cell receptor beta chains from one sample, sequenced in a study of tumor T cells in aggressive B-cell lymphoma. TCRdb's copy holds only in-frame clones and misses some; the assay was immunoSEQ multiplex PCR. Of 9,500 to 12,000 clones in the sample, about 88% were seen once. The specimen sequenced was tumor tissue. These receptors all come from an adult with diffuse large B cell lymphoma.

CDR3 protein: CASSLDSSGGGNEQFF. As DNA, the CDR3 is TGTGCCAGCAGCTTAGATAGTAGCGGGGGGGGCAATGAGCAGTTCTTC. The chain combines TRBV7-2 with TRBJ2-1; 11 bases map to TRBD2. The CDR3 spans 16 residues. The V gene end was trimmed by 1 base and the J gene end by 6 bases; junction bases not matched to a gene: 5. Germline CDR1 SGHTA, CDR2 FQGNSA.

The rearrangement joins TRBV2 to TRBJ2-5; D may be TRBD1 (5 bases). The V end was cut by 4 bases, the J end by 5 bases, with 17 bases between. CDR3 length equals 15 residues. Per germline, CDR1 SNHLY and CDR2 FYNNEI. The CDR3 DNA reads TGTGCCAGCAGTGCCGAGGCCCTACCAGGGGAGACCCAGTACTTC. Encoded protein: CASSAEALPGETQYF. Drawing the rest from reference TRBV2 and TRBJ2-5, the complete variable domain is EPEVTQTPSHQVTQMGQEVILRCVPISNHLYFYWYRQILGQKVEFLVSFYNNEISEKSEIFDDQFSVERPDGSNFTLKIRSTKLEDSAMYFCASSAEALPGETQYFGPGTRLLVL.

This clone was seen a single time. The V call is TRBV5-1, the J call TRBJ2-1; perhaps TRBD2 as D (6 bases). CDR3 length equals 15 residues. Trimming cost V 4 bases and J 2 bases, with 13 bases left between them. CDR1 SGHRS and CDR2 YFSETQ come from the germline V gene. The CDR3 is CASSGGTLTYNEQFF. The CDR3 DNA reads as TGCGCCAGCAGCGGAGGGACTCTCACCTACAATGAGCAGTTCTTC.

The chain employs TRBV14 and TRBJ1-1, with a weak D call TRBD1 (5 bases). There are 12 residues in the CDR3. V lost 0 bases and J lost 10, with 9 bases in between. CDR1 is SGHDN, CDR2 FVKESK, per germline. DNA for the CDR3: TGTGCCAGCAGCCAAGACAGGGCTGGAGCTTTCTTT. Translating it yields CASSQDRAGAFF.

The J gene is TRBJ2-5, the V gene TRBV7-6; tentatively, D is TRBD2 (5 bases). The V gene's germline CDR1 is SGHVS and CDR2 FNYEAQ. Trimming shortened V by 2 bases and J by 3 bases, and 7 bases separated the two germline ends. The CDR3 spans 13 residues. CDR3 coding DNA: TGTGCCAGCAGCTTAACCGGGAAAGAGACCCAGTACTTC. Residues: CASSLTGKETQYF.

CDR3 sequence reads: CASGAATIYEQYF. CDR3 nucleotides: TGTGCCAGCGGAGCAGCTACCATCTACGAGCAGTACTTC. This chain links TRBV6-5 with TRBJ2-7, with D uncertain. The germline V gene has CDR1 MNHEY and CDR2 SVGAGI. The CDR3 spans 13 residues. The V end lost 8 bases, the J end lost 3 bases, and 14 bases lay between the germline ends.

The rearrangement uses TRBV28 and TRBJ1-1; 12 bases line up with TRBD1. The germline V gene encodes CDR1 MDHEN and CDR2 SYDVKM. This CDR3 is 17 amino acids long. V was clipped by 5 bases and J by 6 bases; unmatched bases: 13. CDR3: CASSDPGTGGRLAEAFF. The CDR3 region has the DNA TGTGCCAGCAGTGACCCCGGGACAGGGGGCAGGTTAGCTGAAGCTTTCTTT.

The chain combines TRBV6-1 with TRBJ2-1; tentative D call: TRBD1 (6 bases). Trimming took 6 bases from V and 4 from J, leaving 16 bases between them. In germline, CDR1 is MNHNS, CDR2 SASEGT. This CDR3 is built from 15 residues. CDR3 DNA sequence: TGTGCCAGCAGGGACAGATCCTTGATATACAATGAGCAGTTCTTC. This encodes CASRDRSLIYNEQFF.

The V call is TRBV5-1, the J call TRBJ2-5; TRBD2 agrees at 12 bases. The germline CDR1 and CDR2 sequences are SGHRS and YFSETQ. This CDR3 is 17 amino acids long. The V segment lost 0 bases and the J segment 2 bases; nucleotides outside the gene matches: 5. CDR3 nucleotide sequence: TGCGCCAGCAGCTTGGGGACTAGCGGGAACTATCAAGAGACCCAGTACTTC. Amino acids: CASSLGTSGNYQETQYF.

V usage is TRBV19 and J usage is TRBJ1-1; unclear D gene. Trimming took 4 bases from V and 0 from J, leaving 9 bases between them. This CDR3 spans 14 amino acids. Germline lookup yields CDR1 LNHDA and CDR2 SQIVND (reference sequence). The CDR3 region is CASSRGDVNTEAFF. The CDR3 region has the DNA TGTGCCAGTAGTAGGGGAGACGTGAACACTGAAGCTTTCTTT.

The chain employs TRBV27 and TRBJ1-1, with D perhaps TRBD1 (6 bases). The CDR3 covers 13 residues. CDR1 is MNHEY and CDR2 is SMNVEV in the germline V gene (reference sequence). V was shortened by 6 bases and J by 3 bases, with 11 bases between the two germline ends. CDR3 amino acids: CASSFQGHTEAFF. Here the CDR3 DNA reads TGTGCCAGCAGCTTTCAGGGGCACACTGAAGCTTTCTTT.

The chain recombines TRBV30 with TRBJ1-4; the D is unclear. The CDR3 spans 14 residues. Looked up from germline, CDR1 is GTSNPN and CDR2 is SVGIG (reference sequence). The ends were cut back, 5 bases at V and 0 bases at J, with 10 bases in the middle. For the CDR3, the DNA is TGTGCCTGGGCCGAGGATGCAACTAATGAAAAACTGTTTTTT. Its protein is CAWAEDATNEKLFF.

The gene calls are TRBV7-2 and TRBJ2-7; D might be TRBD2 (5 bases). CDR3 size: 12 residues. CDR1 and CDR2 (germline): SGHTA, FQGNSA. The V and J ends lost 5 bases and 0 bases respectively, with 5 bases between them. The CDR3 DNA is TGTGCCAGCAGCGAGGGCTCCTACGAGCAGTACTTC. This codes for CASSEGSYEQYF.

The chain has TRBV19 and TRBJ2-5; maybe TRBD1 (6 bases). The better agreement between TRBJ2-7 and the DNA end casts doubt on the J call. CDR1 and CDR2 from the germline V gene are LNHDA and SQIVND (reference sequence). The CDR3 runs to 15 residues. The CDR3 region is CASSRRGHSGDEQYF. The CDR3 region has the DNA TGTGCCAGTAGCCGAAGGGGACATTCAGGGGACGAGCAGTACTTC.

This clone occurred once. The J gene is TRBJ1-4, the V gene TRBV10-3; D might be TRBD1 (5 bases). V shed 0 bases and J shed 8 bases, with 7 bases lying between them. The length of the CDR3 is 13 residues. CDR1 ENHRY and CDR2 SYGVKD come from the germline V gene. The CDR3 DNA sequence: TGTGCCATCAGTGAGTCAGGGGTGGAAAAACTGTTTTTT. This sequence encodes CAISESGVEKLFF.

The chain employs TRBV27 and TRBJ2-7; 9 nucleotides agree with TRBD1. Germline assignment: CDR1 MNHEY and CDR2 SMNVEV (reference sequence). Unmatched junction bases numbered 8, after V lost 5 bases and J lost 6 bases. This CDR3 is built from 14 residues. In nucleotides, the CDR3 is TGTGCCAGCAGTCCCCACAGGGGGCGAGGCGAGCAGTACTTC. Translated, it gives CASSPHRGRGEQYF.

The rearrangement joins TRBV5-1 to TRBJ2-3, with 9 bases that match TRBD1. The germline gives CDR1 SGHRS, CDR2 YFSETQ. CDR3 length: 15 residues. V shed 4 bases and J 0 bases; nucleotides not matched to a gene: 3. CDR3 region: CASSVGQGSTDTQYF. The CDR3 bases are TGCGCCAGCAGCGTGGGACAGGGAAGCACAGATACGCAGTATTTT.

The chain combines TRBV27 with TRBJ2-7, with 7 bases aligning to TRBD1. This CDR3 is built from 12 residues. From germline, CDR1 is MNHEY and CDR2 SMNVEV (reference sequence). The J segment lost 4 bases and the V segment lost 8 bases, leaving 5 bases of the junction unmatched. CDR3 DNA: TGTGCCAGCGGGTTGACAGGGTACGAGCAGTACTTC. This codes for CASGLTGYEQYF.

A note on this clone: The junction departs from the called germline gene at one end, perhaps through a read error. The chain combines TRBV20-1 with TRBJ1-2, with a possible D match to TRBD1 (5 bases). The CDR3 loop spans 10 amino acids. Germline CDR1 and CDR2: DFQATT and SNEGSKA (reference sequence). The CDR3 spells CSAGGLGLHF. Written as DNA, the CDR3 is TGCAGTGCTGGAGGACTGGGGCTCCACTTC.

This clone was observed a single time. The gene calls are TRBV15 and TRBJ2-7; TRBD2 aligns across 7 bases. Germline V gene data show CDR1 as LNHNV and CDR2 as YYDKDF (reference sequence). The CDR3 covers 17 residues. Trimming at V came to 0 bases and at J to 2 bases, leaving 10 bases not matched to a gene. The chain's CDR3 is CATSRDSGLAVPYEQYF. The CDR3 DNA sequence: TGTGCCACCAGCAGAGATTCGGGGCTAGCGGTCCCCTACGAGCAGTACTTC.

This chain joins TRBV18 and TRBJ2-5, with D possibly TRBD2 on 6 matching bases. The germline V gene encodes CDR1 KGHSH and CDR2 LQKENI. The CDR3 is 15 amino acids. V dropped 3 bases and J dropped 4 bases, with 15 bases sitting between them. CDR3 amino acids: CASSPPGGVGETQYF. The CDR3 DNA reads TGTGCCAGCTCACCTCCAGGAGGGGTCGGAGAGACCCAGTACTTC.

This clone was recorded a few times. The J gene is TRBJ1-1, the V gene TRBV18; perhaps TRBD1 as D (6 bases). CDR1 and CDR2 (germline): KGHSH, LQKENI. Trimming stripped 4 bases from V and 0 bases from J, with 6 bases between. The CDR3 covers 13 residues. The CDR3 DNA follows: TGTGCCAGCTCACGGACAGTGAACACTGAAGCTTTCTTT. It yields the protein CASSRTVNTEAFF.

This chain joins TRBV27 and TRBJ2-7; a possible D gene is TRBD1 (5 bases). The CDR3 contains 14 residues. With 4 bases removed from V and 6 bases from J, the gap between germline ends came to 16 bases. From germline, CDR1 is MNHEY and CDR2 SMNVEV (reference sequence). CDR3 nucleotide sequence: TGTGCCAGCAGTTATAGACTTACAGGAGCCGAGCAGTACTTC. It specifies CASSYRLTGAEQYF.

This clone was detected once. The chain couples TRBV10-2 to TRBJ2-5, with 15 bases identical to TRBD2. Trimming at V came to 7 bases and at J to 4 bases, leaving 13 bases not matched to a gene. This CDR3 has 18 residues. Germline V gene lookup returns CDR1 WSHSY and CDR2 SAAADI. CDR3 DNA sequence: TGCGCCAGCACCCGGGGGACTAGCGGGAGGATAGCTGCAGAGACCCAGTACTTC. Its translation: CASTRGTSGRIAAETQYF.

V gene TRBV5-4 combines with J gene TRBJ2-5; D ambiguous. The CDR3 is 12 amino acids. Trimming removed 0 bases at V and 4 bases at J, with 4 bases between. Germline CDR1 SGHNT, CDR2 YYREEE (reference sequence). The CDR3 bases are TGTGCCAGCAGCTTGGTCGGAGAGACCCAGTACTTC. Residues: CASSLVGETQYF. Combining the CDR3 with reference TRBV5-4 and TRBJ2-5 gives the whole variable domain ETGVTQSPTHLIKTRGQQVTLRCSSQSGHNTVSWYQQALGQGPQFIFQYYREEENGRGNFPPRFSGLQFPNYSSELNVNALELDDSALYLCASSLVGETQYFGPGTRLLVL.

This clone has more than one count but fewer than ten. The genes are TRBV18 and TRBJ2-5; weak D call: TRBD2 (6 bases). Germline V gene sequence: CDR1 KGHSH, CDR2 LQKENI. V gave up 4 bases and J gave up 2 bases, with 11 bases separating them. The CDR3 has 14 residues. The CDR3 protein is CASSLRRGQETQYF. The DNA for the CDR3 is TGTGCCAGCTCACTTCGGCGGGGTCAAGAGACCCAGTACTTC.

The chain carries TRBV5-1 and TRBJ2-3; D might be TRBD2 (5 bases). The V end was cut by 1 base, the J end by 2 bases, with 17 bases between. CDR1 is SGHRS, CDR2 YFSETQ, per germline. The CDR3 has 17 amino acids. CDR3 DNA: TGCGCCAGCAGCTTGTGGGGTGGGAGTGGAGCCACAGATACGCAGTATTTT. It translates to CASSLWGGSGATDTQYF.